These 6 T cell receptor beta chains share one sample of origin, sequenced in a study of T cell responses to AZD1222 COVID-19 vaccine. Method: immunoSEQ multiplex PCR; TCRdb's copy keeps in-frame clones and lacks some. This table holds 140,000 to 150,000 clones, over 75% found once. The material was peripheral blood, obtained on day 0 of AZD1222 vaccination. The origin of the receptors is an adult in good health.

This clone was counted only a few times. The V gene is TRBV30, the J gene TRBJ1-2; D unclear. This CDR3 comprises 14 residues. Germline V gene lookup returns CDR1 GTSNPN and CDR2 SVGIG (reference sequence). V shed 1 base and J shed 0 bases, with 9 bases lying between them. The CDR3 DNA sequence: TGTGCCTGGAGTGCTTCCTTGGCTAACTATGGCTACACCTTC. It encodes CAWSASLANYGYTF.

This chain uses TRBV5-6 with TRBJ1-2; TRBD1 might be the D (6 bases). The CDR3 sequence is 17 residues long. Looked up from germline, CDR1 is SGHDT and CDR2 is YYEEEE. V lost 0 bases and J lost 0, with 15 bases in between. The CDR3 is CASSLGGQSRANYGYTF. CDR3 coding DNA: TGTGCCAGCAGCTTGGGGGGACAAAGTAGAGCTAACTATGGCTACACCTTC. Full variable domain (remainder filled in from reference TRBV5-6 and TRBJ1-2): DAGVTQSPTHLIKTRGQQVTLRCSPKSGHDTVSWYQQALGQGPQFIFQYYEEEERQRGNFPDRFSGHQFPNYSSELNVNALLLGDSALYLCASSLGGQSRANYGYTFGSGTRLTVV.

The genes are TRBV19 and TRBJ2-3; no clear D gene. CDR1 is LNHDA, CDR2 SQIVND, per germline (reference sequence). There are 14 residues in the CDR3. The V end was cut by 5 bases, the J end by 3 bases, with 12 bases between. The CDR3 loop is CASSAQSSTDTQYF. DNA for the CDR3: TGTGCCAGTAGTGCCCAGTCATCGACAGATACGCAGTATTTT.

This clone was counted a single time. The genes are TRBV12-3 or TRBV12-4 and TRBJ1-2; D call uncertain. V lost 8 bases to trimming and J lost 8 bases, with 12 bases between them. This CDR3 comprises 11 residues. The CDR3 nucleotides are TGTGCCAGCGCGACTGGCGCGGGCTACACCTTC. Translating gives CASATGAGYTF.

The chain recombines TRBV6-5 with TRBJ2-3; tentatively, D is TRBD1 or TRBD2 (5 bases each). Trimming took 1 base from V and 6 from J, leaving 14 bases between them. CDR3 length equals 15 residues. Germline V gives CDR1 MNHEY, CDR2 SVGAGI. This CDR3 reads CASSYLNQGADTQYF. CDR3 nucleotides: TGTGCCAGCAGTTACTTGAACCAGGGAGCGGATACGCAGTATTTT.

CDR3 region: CAISEGQPQHF. The CDR3 DNA reads as TGTGCCATCAGTGAGGGTCAGCCCCAGCATTTT. This chain connects TRBV10-3 to TRBJ1-5; D is unclear. Germline lookup yields CDR1 ENHRY and CDR2 SYGVKD. The CDR3 contains 11 residues. Trimming stripped 2 bases from V and 6 bases from J, with 2 bases between.